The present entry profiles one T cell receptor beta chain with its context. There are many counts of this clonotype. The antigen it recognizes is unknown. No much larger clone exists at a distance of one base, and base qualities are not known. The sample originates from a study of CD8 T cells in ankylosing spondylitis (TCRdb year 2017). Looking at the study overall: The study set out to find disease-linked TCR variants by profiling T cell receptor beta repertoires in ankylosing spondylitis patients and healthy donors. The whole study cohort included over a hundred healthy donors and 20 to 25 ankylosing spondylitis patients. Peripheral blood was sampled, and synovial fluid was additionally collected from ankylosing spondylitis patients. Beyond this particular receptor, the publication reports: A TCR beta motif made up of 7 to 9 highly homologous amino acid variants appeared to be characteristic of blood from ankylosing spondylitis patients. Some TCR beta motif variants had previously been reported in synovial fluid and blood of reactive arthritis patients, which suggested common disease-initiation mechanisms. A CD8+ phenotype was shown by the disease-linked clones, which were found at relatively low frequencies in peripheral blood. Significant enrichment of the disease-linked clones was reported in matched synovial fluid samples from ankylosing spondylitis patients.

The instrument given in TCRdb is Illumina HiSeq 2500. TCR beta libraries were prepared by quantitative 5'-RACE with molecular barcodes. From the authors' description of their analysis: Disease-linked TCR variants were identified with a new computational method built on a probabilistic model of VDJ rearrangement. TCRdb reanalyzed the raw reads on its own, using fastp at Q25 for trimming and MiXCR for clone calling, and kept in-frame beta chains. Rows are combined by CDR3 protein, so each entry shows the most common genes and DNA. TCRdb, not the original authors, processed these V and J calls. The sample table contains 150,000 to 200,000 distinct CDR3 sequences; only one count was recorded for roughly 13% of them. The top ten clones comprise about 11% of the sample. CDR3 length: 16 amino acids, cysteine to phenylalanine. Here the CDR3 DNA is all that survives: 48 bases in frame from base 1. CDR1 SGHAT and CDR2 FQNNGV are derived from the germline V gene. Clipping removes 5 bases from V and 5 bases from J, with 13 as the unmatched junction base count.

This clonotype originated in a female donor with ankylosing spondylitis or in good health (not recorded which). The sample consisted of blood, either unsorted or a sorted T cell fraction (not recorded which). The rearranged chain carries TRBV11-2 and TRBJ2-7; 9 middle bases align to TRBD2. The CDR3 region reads CASSPVGLAFRHEQYF. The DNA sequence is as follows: TGTGCCAGCAGCCCTGTGGGACTAGCATTTCGCCACGAGCAGTACTTC.